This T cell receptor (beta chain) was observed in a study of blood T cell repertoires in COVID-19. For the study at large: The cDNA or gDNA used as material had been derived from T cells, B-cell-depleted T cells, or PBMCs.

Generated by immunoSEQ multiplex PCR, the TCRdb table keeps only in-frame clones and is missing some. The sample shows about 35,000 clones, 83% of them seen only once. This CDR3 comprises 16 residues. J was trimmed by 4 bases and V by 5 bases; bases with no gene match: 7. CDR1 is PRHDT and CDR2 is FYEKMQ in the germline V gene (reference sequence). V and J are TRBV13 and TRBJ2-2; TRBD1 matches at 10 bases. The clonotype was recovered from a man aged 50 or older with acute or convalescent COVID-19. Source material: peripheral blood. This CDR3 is CASSLSGTGVTGELFF. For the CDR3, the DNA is TGTGCCAGCAGCCTATCCGGGACAGGGGTCACCGGGGAGCTGTTTTTT.